This T cell receptor (beta chain) was observed in a study of T cell changes during pregnancy in multiple sclerosis. Only in-frame clones appear in the TCRdb table, and some are missing; sequencing was by immunoSEQ multiplex PCR. The data show around 63,000 clones, with 90% to 95% seen just once and about 2.3% held by the top ten. V lost 5 bases, J lost 3 bases, and 13 bases stayed unmatched. Germline V gives CDR1 SGHVS, CDR2 FNYEAQ. The CDR3 spans 17 residues. This clone was observed a single time. Sequencing was performed on peripheral blood, taken in the third trimester of pregnancy. The source of this sequence is a female donor in good health, enrolled as a control in a pregnancy study. The V gene is TRBV7-6, the J gene TRBJ2-3; 8 nucleotides line up with TRBD2. Written as DNA, the CDR3 is TGTGCCAGCAGCCGGGTAGCGGGGCAGGGTAGTACAGATACGCAGTATTTT. Translating it yields CASSRVAGQGSTDTQYF.